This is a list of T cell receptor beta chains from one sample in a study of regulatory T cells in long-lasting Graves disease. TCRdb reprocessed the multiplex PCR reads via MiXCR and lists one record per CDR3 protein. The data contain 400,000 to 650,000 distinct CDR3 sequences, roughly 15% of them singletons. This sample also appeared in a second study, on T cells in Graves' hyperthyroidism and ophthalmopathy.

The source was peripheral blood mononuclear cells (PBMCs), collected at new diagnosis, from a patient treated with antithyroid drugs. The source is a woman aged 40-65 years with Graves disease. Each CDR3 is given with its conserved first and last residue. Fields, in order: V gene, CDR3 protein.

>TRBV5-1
CASSIAPGTGTTGELFF
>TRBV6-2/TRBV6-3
CASSRSHGTTYTGELFF
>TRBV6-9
CASSYRTATLSGNTIYF
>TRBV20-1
CSATDRMNTEAFF
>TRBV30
CAWRDQGSSTEAFF
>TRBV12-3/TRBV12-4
CASSTGTGLGYTF
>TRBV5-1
CASSLGTGGNNEKLFF
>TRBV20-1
CSARQGSYGYTF
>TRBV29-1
CSVEQQDNSPLHF
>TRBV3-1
CASSPPGQGAADTQYF
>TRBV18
CASSPKQGGEAFF
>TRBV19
CASSTWTGEANYGYTF
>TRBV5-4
CASSFGGPWEETQYF
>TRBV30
CAWSVLRGSEQYF
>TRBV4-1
CASSQGSEGRAAYEQYF
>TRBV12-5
CASGLVLEGVINQPQHF
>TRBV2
CASSASSVQETQYF
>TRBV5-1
CASSLAGGSGANVLTF
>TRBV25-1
CASSSPSTGSGNTIYF
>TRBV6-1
CASSELRGQTNEKLFF
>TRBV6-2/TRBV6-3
CATTGTGVPGELFF
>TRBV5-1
CASSLVGLNSGNTIYF
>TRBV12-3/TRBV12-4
CASSLFGELFF
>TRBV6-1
CASSITVNYGYTF
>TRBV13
CASSPGTDANTRELFF
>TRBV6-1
CASSATGVTEAFF
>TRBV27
CASSLTPTGTDTQYF
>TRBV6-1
CASIKDSNQPQHF
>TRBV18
CASSPLGTGSTDTQYF
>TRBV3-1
CASSQRLNEKLFF
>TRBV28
CASSPHTDTNQPQHF
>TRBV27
CASKFSGTGWYEQYF
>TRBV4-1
CASSQVGLAKNIQYF
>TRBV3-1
CASSLGSGTYGYTF
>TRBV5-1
CASSSSGGPTYEQYF
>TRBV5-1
CASSLANPGPENTEAFF
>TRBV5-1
CASSLGRNTEAFF
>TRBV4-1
CASSQVVGTGGTEAFF
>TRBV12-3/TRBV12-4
CASSHRGGQDTEAFF
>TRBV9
CASSVAGMNTEAFF
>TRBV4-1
CASSQDELDRGTNEKLFF
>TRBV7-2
CASSSFLAGLTYNEQFF
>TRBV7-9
CASRPQGFDVGYTF
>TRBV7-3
CASSAQTGLNTEAFF
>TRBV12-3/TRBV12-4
CASSFAENTEAFF
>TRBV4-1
CASSQEPDATNEKLFF